Sequencing of this T cell receptor beta chain was carried out in a study of early T cells in non-severe SARS-CoV-2 infection listed by TCRdb under 2021. Background on the whole study: Because TCR sequencing relied on bulk RNA taken from unsorted whole blood, pairing of alpha and beta chains was not possible. The study at large found these results: Matching against VDJdb was skewed toward anti-spike CD8 responses, likely underestimated virus-specific expansions, and missed private and CD4 specificities.

This was a case-control study nested in a cohort of healthcare workers in London, UK, who had nasopharyngeal swab PCR tests and blood samples taken every week. Healthcare workers were recruited between 23 and 31 March 2020, during the week of the UK lockdown, and were followed weekly for up to about 15 weeks. This clonotype appeared a few times. Its antigen is still unknown. The input lacks base qualities; no much larger clone sits a single base away. The method behind the library was 5' RACE. Sequenced on a NextSeq 500. To correct for sequencing error and PCR bias, the TCR library protocol tagged individual cDNA molecules with unique molecular identifiers. Both TCR alpha and beta chains were sequenced, and tight co-correlation was observed between alpha and beta sequence abundances in each sample. The authors' pipeline ran thus. V gene, J gene and CDR3 annotation of TCR sequences was performed with Decombinator V4. TCRs were defined as expanded if a significant change between any two time points was detected under a Poisson model with p below 0.0001. Abundances of TCRs were expressed as counts per million after normalisation to the total number of TCRs sequenced in each sample. MAIT TCRs were defined by TRAV1-2 paired with TRAJ12, TRAJ20 or TRAJ33, and iNKT TCRs by TRAV10 paired with TRAJ18. VDJdb, accessed on 1 November 2021, was searched for TCRs annotated for CMV, EBV and SARS-CoV-2, and TCRs annotated for more than one antigen were excluded. The raw public reads went through TCRdb reprocessing: fastp at Q25, MiXCR clone calling, in-frame beta chains kept. Every entry covers one CDR3 protein and lists the most common genes and DNA from its rows. In this record, the V and J calls reflect TCRdb's handling and not the investigators' own analysis. For this sample the table gives about 98,000 distinct CDR3 sequences, of which about an eighth were detected only once. Around 7% of the sample lies in the top ten.

A distance of 12 bases separates the germline ends of V and J, which lose 3 bases and 6 bases respectively. The CDR3 runs 14 amino acids, cysteine and phenylalanine included. This entry keeps only the CDR3 DNA: 42 bases, framed from base 1. The germline V gene encodes CDR1 SGHRS and CDR2 YFSETQ. The rearrangement joined TRBV5-1 to TRBJ1-4; TRBD1 is a weak D gene call, 6 bases matching. The source of this sequence is an adult who was a healthcare worker with PCR-confirmed SARS-CoV-2 infection or an uninfected control (not recorded which). The specimen was whole blood. The DNA sequence is as follows: TGCGCCAGCAGCTCCACAGGGTGGGATGAAAAACTGTTTTTT. Translated, this gives CASSSTGWDEKLFF.